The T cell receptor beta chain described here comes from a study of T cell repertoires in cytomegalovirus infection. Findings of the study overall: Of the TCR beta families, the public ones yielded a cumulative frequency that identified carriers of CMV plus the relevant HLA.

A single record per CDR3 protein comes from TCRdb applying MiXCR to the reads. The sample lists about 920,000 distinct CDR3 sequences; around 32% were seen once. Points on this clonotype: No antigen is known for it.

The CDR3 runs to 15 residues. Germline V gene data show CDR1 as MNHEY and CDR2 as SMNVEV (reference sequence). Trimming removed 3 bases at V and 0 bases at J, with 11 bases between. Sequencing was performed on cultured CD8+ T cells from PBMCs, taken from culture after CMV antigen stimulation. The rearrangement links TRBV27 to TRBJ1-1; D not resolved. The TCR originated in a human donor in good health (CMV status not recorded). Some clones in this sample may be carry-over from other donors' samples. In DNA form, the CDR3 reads TGTGCCAGCAGTTTTACACGGCGCATGAACACTGAAGCTTTCTTT. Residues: CASSFTRRMNTEAFF.